This T cell receptor (beta chain) was retrieved from a study of blood T cell repertoires in COVID-19. Study as a whole: The United States, Italy and Spain provided the acute and convalescent COVID-19 samples. Sample material is recorded as cDNA or gDNA derived from T cells, B-cell-depleted T cells, or PBMCs.

CDR3 length: 15 residues. Trimming cost V 6 bases and J 2 bases, with 16 bases left between them. Germline CDR1 and CDR2: SNHLY and FYNNEI. As handled by the study authors: Using reference gene primer amplification, nucleated cell counts were estimated. Measured with immunoSEQ multiplex PCR; TCRdb has only the in-frame clones, and not every one. From that table come the V and J calls and clone size; the DNA was used to work out D and trimming. The profile shows 11,000 to 15,000 clones, around 87% of them singletons. The gene calls are TRBV2 and TRBJ1-2; perhaps TRBD1 as D (5 bases). Sequences were obtained from peripheral blood. This receptor was identified in a human donor in a cohort sampled during active COVID-19. DNA for the CDR3: TGTGCCAGCAGCTTGAGCCGGGACTCGAACTATGGCTACACCTTC. Its protein product is CASSLSRDSNYGYTF.